The 26 T cell receptor beta chains below come from one sample, sequenced in a study of CD8 T cells in Susac syndrome. Reverse transcription of 0.5 to 1 ug RNA was performed with random hexamers. MiXCR, run by TCRdb on the immunoSEQ multiplex PCR reads, gives a single entry per CDR3 protein. The sample carries about 73,000 distinct CDR3 sequences, less than 95% recorded once. The sequencing input was CD8+ T cells from PBMCs. These receptors originate from a human donor with multiple sclerosis.

This clonotype has a single count. The genes are TRBV20-1 and TRBJ2-1, with TRBD2 identical over 13 bases. Germline V gene sequence: CDR1 DFQATT, CDR2 SNEGSKA (reference sequence). The trim removed 1 base at V and 10 bases at J, leaving 7 bases unmatched. The CDR3 covers 15 residues. CDR3 in amino acids: CSARGGLAGTREQFF. The CDR3 DNA reads TGCAGTGCTAGAGGGGGACTAGCGGGGACCCGGGAGCAGTTCTTC.

This clonotype was recorded only once. The gene calls are TRBV27 and TRBJ2-2; the D gene could be TRBD1 or TRBD2 (5 bases each). Germline V CDR1 and CDR2: MNHEY, SMNVEV (reference sequence). V was shortened by 6 bases and J by 8 bases, with 13 bases between the two germline ends. The CDR3 runs to 13 residues. Here the CDR3 reads CASSEQRGGELFF. CDR3 sequence (DNA): TGTGCCAGCAGCGAGCAGAGGGGAGGGGAGCTGTTTTTT.

The V call is TRBV7-9, the J call TRBJ2-7; D unclear. Germline V lookup: CDR1 SEHNR, CDR2 FQNEAQ (reference sequence). Between the trimmed V and J ends, which lost 1 base and 3 bases, there was a span of 7 bases. The CDR3 extends over 13 amino acids. CDR3 residues: CASSLEPDYEQYF. CDR3 DNA: TGTGCCAGCAGCTTAGAACCCGACTACGAGCAGTACTTC.

V gene TRBV2 combines with J gene TRBJ2-3, with D uncertain. The length of the CDR3 is 13 residues. Germline values: CDR1 SNHLY, CDR2 FYNNEI. V was clipped by 8 bases and J by 0 bases, with 9 bases between them. The DNA for the CDR3 is TGTGCCAGCCCTTCGAAGAGCACAGATACGCAGTATTTT. Its translation: CASPSKSTDTQYF.

The V and J genes are TRBV2 and TRBJ2-5; D call uncertain. The V end was cut by 3 bases, the J end by 2 bases, with 10 bases between. The CDR3 length is 14 residues. Germline assignment: CDR1 SNHLY and CDR2 FYNNEI. The CDR3 loop reads CASSDRASQETQYF. The CDR3 DNA reads as TGTGCCAGCAGTGACCGCGCAAGTCAAGAGACCCAGTACTTC.

The rearrangement links TRBV29-1 to TRBJ2-2; 7 nucleotides agree with TRBD2. V trimming: 1 base; J trimming: 2 bases; junction bases outside the gene matches: 4. This CDR3 region has 15 residues. In germline, CDR1 is SQVTM, CDR2 ANQGSEA. DNA of the CDR3: TGCAGCGTTGAAGGGCTAGCGGAAAACACCGGGGAGCTGTTTTTT. Translated: CSVEGLAENTGELFF.

The rearrangement joins TRBV6-5 to TRBJ1-5; no definite D call. This CDR3 spans 14 amino acids. Trimming stripped 7 bases from V and 2 bases from J, with 12 bases between. Germline CDR1 MNHEY, CDR2 SVGAGI. The DNA for the CDR3 is TGTGCCAGCACCCCGGGTGGCGGCAATCAGCCCCAGCATTTT. This encodes CASTPGGGNQPQHF.

The chain links TRBV6-1 to TRBJ2-3, with D perhaps TRBD1 or TRBD2 (5 bases each). This CDR3 is 13 amino acids long. The germline V gene encodes CDR1 MNHNS and CDR2 SASEGT. Trimming removed 8 bases at V and 0 bases at J, with 9 bases between. DNA of the CDR3: TGTGCCAGCCTGGGACCCAGCACAGATACGCAGTATTTT. Translation gives CASLGPSTDTQYF.

This sequence joins TRBV6-5 and TRBJ2-3, with 7 bases lining up with TRBD1. Germline lookup yields CDR1 MNHEY and CDR2 SVGAGI. The CDR3 extends over 18 amino acids. V lost 4 bases to trimming and J lost 0 bases; unmatched junction nucleotides: 13. The CDR3 coding sequence is TGTGCCAGCAGTTCCTACCGGGACAGCAGGACTAGCACAGATACGCAGTATTTT. Translated, it gives CASSSYRDSRTSTDTQYF.

V and J are TRBV5-1 and TRBJ2-1; 14 bases align to TRBD2. Germline lookup yields CDR1 SGHRS and CDR2 YFSETQ. After removal of 3 bases from V and 7 bases from J, the junction contained 3 bases not matched to a gene. The CDR3 loop spans 15 amino acids. CDR3 in DNA: TGCGCCAGCAGCTCTAGGACTAGCGGGAGGAATGAGCAGTTCTTC. Its translation: CASSSRTSGRNEQFF.

J is TRBJ2-7 and V is TRBV12-3 or TRBV12-4, with TRBD2 matching over 7 bases. This CDR3 is 13 amino acids long. V was pared by 5 bases and J by 6 bases, with 7 bases of the junction left unmatched. CDR3 protein: CASSPSGFVEQYF. The CDR3 nucleotides read TGTGCCAGCAGTCCTAGCGGTTTTGTCGAGCAGTACTTC.

This clonotype showed up just once. CDR3 in DNA: TGTGCCAGCAGCCAAGCGACAGCAATCTCCTACGAGCAGTACTTC. This translates into CASSQATAISYEQYF. The rearrangement uses TRBV3-1 and TRBJ2-7, with a tentative D call TRBD1 (5 bases). The germline V gene encodes CDR1 LGHDT and CDR2 YNNKEL (reference sequence). Deletions cut 1 base from V and 0 bases from J, with 10 bases between. The CDR3 loop spans 15 amino acids.

This chain joins TRBV2 and TRBJ2-2; D is possibly TRBD1 (6 bases). The CDR3 totals 11 residues. CDR1 and CDR2 (germline): SNHLY, FYNNEI. The DNA of the CDR3 is TGTGGTACAGGGCGTACCGGGGAGCTGTTTTTT. This translates into CGTGRTGELFF.

The chain recombines TRBV6-6 with TRBJ1-2; TRBD1 agrees at 7 bases. This CDR3 is 15 amino acids long. The germline CDR1 and CDR2 sequences are MNHNY and SVGAGI (reference sequence). The trim removed 0 bases at V and 8 bases at J, leaving 9 bases unmatched. The DNA for the CDR3 is TGTGCCAGCAGTTACTCGGTAGGGGGCCCATTCGGCTACACCTTC. It specifies CASSYSVGGPFGYTF.

The chain combines TRBV4-1 with TRBJ2-2; D gene ambiguous. V shed 1 base and J shed 2 bases, with 5 bases lying between them. CDR1 MGHRA and CDR2 YSYEKL come from the germline V gene. CDR3 length: 14 residues. The DNA of the CDR3 is TGCGCCAGCAGCCAAGCAACTAACACCGGGGAGCTGTTTTTT. As protein: CASSQATNTGELFF.

This clonotype has just one count. The gene calls are TRBV6-5 and TRBJ1-2; D perhaps matches TRBD1 (6 bases). The CDR3 contains 15 residues. V gave up 3 bases and J gave up 7 bases, with 18 bases separating them. Per the germline V gene, CDR1 is MNHEY and CDR2 is SVGAGI. CDR3 residues: CASSYSPTGSPGYTF. CDR3 DNA: TGTGCCAGCAGTTATTCCCCGACAGGTTCCCCTGGCTACACCTTC.

The chain recombines TRBV30 with TRBJ1-5, with D maybe TRBD1 (6 bases). Deletions cut 4 bases from V and 2 bases from J, with 12 bases between. This CDR3 region has 14 residues. The germline V gene encodes CDR1 GTSNPN and CDR2 SVGIG (reference sequence). The CDR3, as DNA: TGTGCCTGGAAGAAGGGGGAACGCAATCAGCCCCAGCATTTT. Translation: CAWKKGERNQPQHF.

The rearrangement links TRBV6-5 to TRBJ2-7; tentatively, D is TRBD1 (5 bases). The CDR3 has 14 residues. Germline-derived CDR1 and CDR2 are MNHEY and SVGAGI. V lost 10 bases and J lost 0, with 16 bases in between. The chain's CDR3 is CATLGQNSSYEQYF. Written as DNA, the CDR3 is TGTGCCACCTTGGGGCAGAATAGCTCCTACGAGCAGTACTTC.

The rearrangement uses TRBV6-1 and TRBJ2-7, with D possibly being TRBD1 or TRBD2 (5 bases each). V shed 2 bases and J shed 5 bases, with 25 bases lying between them. The CDR3 spans 18 residues. The V gene's germline CDR1 is MNHNS and CDR2 SASEGT. The CDR3 nucleotides read TGTGCCAGCAGTGAACCCCCGGATAGACGGGACCTTGACCACGAGCAGTACTTC. This encodes CASSEPPDRRDLDHEQYF.

The chain has TRBV29-1 and TRBJ1-1, with D tentatively TRBD1 (5 bases). This CDR3 has 16 residues. Trimming left V 2 bases short and J 1 base short, with 17 bases between. Germline V gene lookup returns CDR1 SQVTM and CDR2 ANQGSEA. CDR3 amino acids: CSVERFQGRQNTEAFF. The CDR3 DNA sequence: TGCAGCGTTGAAAGGTTCCAGGGTCGGCAGAACACTGAAGCTTTCTTT. The whole variable domain, remainder taken from reference TRBV29-1 and TRBJ1-1, is SAVISQKPSRDICQRGTSLTIQCQVDSQVTMMFWYRQQPGQSLTLIATANQGSEATYESGFVIDKFPISRPNLTFSTLTVSNMSPEDSSIYLCSVERFQGRQNTEAFFGQGTRLTVV.

V and J are TRBV20-1 and TRBJ2-7; 12 nucleotides align to TRBD1. Per the germline V gene, CDR1 is DFQATT and CDR2 is SNEGSKA (reference sequence). CDR3 length: 14 residues. The V and J ends lost 6 bases and 6 bases, in that order; junction bases with no gene match: 9. The CDR3 sequence is CSARKGQGAFEQYF. The CDR3 DNA is TGCAGTGCCCGGAAGGGACAGGGGGCTTTCGAGCAGTACTTC.

This clonotype was seen just once. The chain links TRBV4-3 to TRBJ2-3, with TRBD2 matching 12 bases. Germline trimming cut 2 bases from V and 2 bases from J; bases unmatched to any gene: 2. The CDR3 extends over 16 amino acids. Germline V gene lookup returns CDR1 LGHNA and CDR2 YSLEER. The CDR3 DNA reads as TGCGCCAGCAGCCAATCTAGCGGGGGGGACACAGATACGCAGTATTTT. Translation gives CASSQSSGGDTDTQYF.

The chain is built from TRBV27 and TRBJ2-4, with 7 bases that match TRBD2. The CDR3 runs 15 residues. Germline V gene data show CDR1 as MNHEY and CDR2 as SMNVEV (reference sequence). V lost 5 bases to trimming and J lost 4 bases; unmatched junction nucleotides: 8. The CDR3: CASSKWEGVKNIQYF. The CDR3 DNA is TGTGCCAGCAGTAAGTGGGAGGGCGTGAAAAACATTCAGTACTTC.

The V and J genes are TRBV5-4 and TRBJ2-1; D might be TRBD2 (5 bases). V was clipped by 3 bases and J by 8 bases, with 18 bases between them. The CDR3 has 15 residues. Looked up from germline, CDR1 is SGHNT and CDR2 is YYREEE (reference sequence). CDR3 protein: CASSSSSSFGDEQFF. Here the CDR3 DNA reads TGTGCCAGCAGCTCTTCCTCTAGCTTCGGGGATGAGCAGTTCTTC.

The rearrangement links TRBV5-1 to TRBJ1-1; D unresolved. Germline CDR1 SGHRS, CDR2 YFSETQ. This CDR3 has 14 residues. V lost 2 bases, J lost 0 bases, and 8 bases lay in between. CDR3 in DNA: TGCGCCAGCAGCTTCGGACCGATGAACACTGAAGCTTTCTTT. Protein: CASSFGPMNTEAFF.

The CDR3 is CASSFGRTDTEAFF. CDR3 nucleotides: TGTGCCAGTAGTTTCGGACGGACGGACACTGAAGCTTTCTTT. The gene calls are TRBV19 and TRBJ1-1; D not certain. From germline, CDR1 is LNHDA and CDR2 SQIVND (reference sequence). This CDR3 comprises 14 residues. Trimming pared 5 bases from V and 3 bases from J, leaving 13 bases between. Together with reference TRBV19 and TRBJ1-1, the CDR3 gives the full variable domain: DGGITQSPKYLFRKEGQNVTLSCEQNLNHDAMYWYRQDPGQGLRLIYYSQIVNDFQKGDIAEGYSVSREKKESFPLTVTSAQKNPTAFYLCASSFGRTDTEAFFGQGTRLTVV.